By its share, the clone carrying this T cell receptor (beta chain) is medium-sized. Naive CD4+ T cells were purified with Tregs depleted by CD25. TCRdb ran MiXCR on the multiplex PCR reads and lists one entry per CDR3 protein. The table has 2,900 or so distinct CDR3 sequences, over 4% seen once. Specimen: naive CD4+ T cells sorted from blood. Subset denoted: naive CD4+ T cells, CD4+CD45RA+CD25-. This clonotype was sampled from a female donor with breast cancer.

The CDR3 protein is CASSPRRHGYTF. For the CDR3, the DNA is TGTGCCAGCAGTCCGAGGAGACATGGCTACACCTTC. This chain uses TRBV12-3 or TRBV12-4 with TRBJ1-2; D remains unclear. Trimming stripped 5 bases from V and 6 bases from J, with 10 bases between. The CDR3 loop spans 12 amino acids.